The TCR beta chain described here comes from a study of blood T cell repertoires in COVID-19. Study-level background: COVID-19 samples from acute and convalescent phases originated in the United States, Italy and Spain. Nucleic acid was either cDNA or gDNA, and it came from T cells, B-cell-depleted T cells, or PBMCs.

The germline V gene has CDR1 SGHRS and CDR2 YFSETQ. Trimming removed 1 base at V and 6 bases at J, with 13 bases between. The CDR3 length is 14 residues. The table came from immunoSEQ multiplex PCR; TCRdb's copy has only in-frame clones and leaves some out. The sample shows approximately 60,000 clones, under 90% of them seen only once. The chain combines TRBV5-1 with TRBJ1-1; D is unresolved. The source is a man aged 50 or older with active COVID-19. Sequencing was carried out using peripheral blood. In nucleotides, the CDR3 is TGCGCCAGCAGCTTGAGTCGAGGGAGGGCTGAAGCTTTCTTT. Translation: CASSLSRGRAEAFF.